This T cell receptor beta chain was captured in a study of blood T cell repertoires in COVID-19. V trimming: 4 bases; J trimming: 4 bases; junction bases outside the gene matches: 10. This CDR3 is built from 16 residues. Germline V lookup: CDR1 LGHDT, CDR2 YNNKEL (reference sequence). Assay used: immunoSEQ multiplex PCR; TCRdb lists only in-frame clones, some missing. The sample has about 94,000 clones, roughly 80% seen once. This clone was counted a single time. The source material was peripheral blood. The chain uses TRBV3-1 (or the pseudogene TRBV3-2) and TRBJ2-1; 7 bases line up with TRBD2. This sequence originates from a human donor in a cohort sampled during active COVID-19. The CDR3 DNA reads as TGTGCCAGCAGCCGTAGCGGGTTCGCCCCTTACAATGAGCAGTTCTTC. This translates into CASSRSGFAPYNEQFF.